Each of the 25 T cell receptor beta chains below was sequenced from the same sample in a study of blood T cell repertoires in COVID-19. Data came from immunoSEQ multiplex PCR; TCRdb stores just in-frame clones and leaves some out. The sample lists roughly 200,000 clones, roughly 81% occurring once. The sequenced sample consisted of peripheral blood. Receptor source: a woman aged 40 to 50 with COVID-19, enrolled during active disease.

This clone was counted between two and nine times. The rearrangement uses TRBV25-1 and TRBJ2-7; D unresolved. The V and J ends lost 4 bases and 0 bases respectively, with 13 bases between them. Looked up from germline, CDR1 is MGHDK and CDR2 is SYGVNS. The CDR3 loop spans 15 amino acids. CDR3 DNA: TGTGCCAGCAGTGTTTATACGAGGAGCTCCTACGAGCAGTACTTC. Translation gives CASSVYTRSSYEQYF.

The chain joins TRBV28 to TRBJ1-6; 7 bases align to TRBD1. After removal of 6 bases from V and 10 bases from J, the junction contained 18 bases not matched to a gene. CDR3 size: 17 residues. CDR1 MDHEN and CDR2 SYDVKM come from the germline V gene. The CDR3 loop reads CASRPQGFGDRRSPLHF. CDR3 coding DNA: TGTGCCAGCAGGCCACAGGGGTTCGGCGACAGAAGGTCACCCCTCCACTTT.

This clone was detected once. This sequence joins TRBV15 and TRBJ2-3; a weak D match, TRBD2 (5 bases). Trimming shortened V by 4 bases and J by 7 bases, and 18 bases separated the two germline ends. CDR1 and CDR2 (germline): LNHNV, YYDKDF (reference sequence). This CDR3 comprises 15 residues. The CDR3 loop is CATSIGGINPNTQYF. DNA of the CDR3: TGTGCCACCAGCATTGGAGGTATAAACCCCAATACGCAGTATTTT.

The J gene is TRBJ1-4, the V gene TRBV30, with unresolved D. V gave up 3 bases and J gave up 7 bases, with 15 bases separating them. CDR3 size: 14 residues. Germline CDR1 and CDR2: GTSNPN and SVGIG (reference sequence). The CDR3 loop reads CAWSAGLAFEKLFF. Written as DNA, the CDR3 is TGTGCCTGGAGCGCGGGTTTGGCGTTTGAAAAACTGTTTTTT. Together with reference TRBV30 and TRBJ1-4, the CDR3 gives the full variable domain: SQTIHQWPATLVQPVGSPLSLECTVEGTSNPNLYWYRQAAGRGLQLLFYSVGIGQISSEVPQNLSASRPQDRQFILSSKKLLLSDSGFYLCAWSAGLAFEKLFFGSGTQLSVL.

J is TRBJ1-1 and V is TRBV6-5, with 7 bases fitting TRBD1. The germline V gene has CDR1 MNHEY and CDR2 SVGAGI. The CDR3 has 14 amino acids. With 7 bases clipped from V and 5 bases from J, the junction kept 10 bases outside the gene matches. The CDR3 region is CASTLDRVVTEAFF. CDR3 sequence (DNA): TGTGCCAGCACCCTAGACAGGGTGGTAACTGAAGCTTTCTTT.

This clone appeared a few times. CDR3 sequence (DNA): TGTGCCAGGCGACTAGGACTAGCGGGGCACTACGAGCAGTACTTC. This translates into CARRLGLAGHYEQYF. This chain uses TRBV6-4 with TRBJ2-7, with 12 bases fitting TRBD2. Germline lookup yields CDR1 MRHNA and CDR2 SNTAGT. Losses at the gene ends were 9 bases for V and 3 bases for J; bases not matched to a gene: 9. The CDR3 contains 15 residues.

J is TRBJ2-1 and V is TRBV10-3; a possible D gene is TRBD2 (5 bases). Germline CDR1 and CDR2: ENHRY and SYGVKD. The length of the CDR3 is 16 residues. Trimming took 6 bases from V and 7 from J, leaving 22 bases between them. The CDR3 here is CAISTGGSVGGNEQFF. CDR3 nucleotides: TGTGCCATCAGCACGGGCGGCAGTGTAGGAGGAAATGAGCAGTTCTTC.

The chain uses TRBV19 and TRBJ1-5, with 9 bases identical to TRBD1. The germline gives CDR1 LNHDA, CDR2 SQIVND (reference sequence). V gave up 6 bases and J gave up 4 bases; unmatched junction bases: 7. The CDR3 sequence is 15 residues long. CDR3 DNA: TGTGCCAGTAGAGATGGACAGGGGAAGAATCAGCCCCAGCATTTT. This encodes CASRDGQGKNQPQHF.

The chain links TRBV6-5 to TRBJ2-7; 11 nucleotides match TRBD1. V gave up 6 bases and J gave up 4 bases; unmatched junction bases: 8. This CDR3 is 15 amino acids long. Germline V CDR1 and CDR2: MNHEY, SVGAGI. The CDR3 loop reads CASRDGTGGWYEQYF. The CDR3 region has the DNA TGTGCCAGCAGGGACGGGACAGGGGGTTGGTACGAGCAGTACTTC.

The chain links TRBV19 to TRBJ1-4; 7 bases are shared with TRBD1. The CDR3 sequence is 18 residues long. Germline CDR1 and CDR2: LNHDA and SQIVND (reference sequence). J gave up 0 bases and V 6 bases, and 13 bases lay outside the gene matches. This chain's CDR3 is CASRTHRGPSATNEKLFF. CDR3 in DNA: TGTGCCAGTAGGACACACAGGGGACCCAGTGCAACTAATGAAAAACTGTTTTTT.

In its sample, this clone was seen once. Here the CDR3 DNA reads TGTGCCAGCAGTTTCTCGGGTAATGAAAAACTGTTTTTT. This codes for CASSFSGNEKLFF. This sequence joins TRBV12-3 or TRBV12-4 and TRBJ1-4, with unresolved D. The CDR3 is 13 amino acids. V was cut by 3 bases and J by 4 bases, with 6 bases left in between.

The chain is built from TRBV7-8 and TRBJ2-7, with a weak D call TRBD2 (6 bases). Between the trimmed V and J ends, which lost 6 bases and 0 bases, there was a span of 12 bases. This CDR3 is 14 amino acids long. Looked up from germline, CDR1 is SGHVS and CDR2 is FQNEAQ. The CDR3 DNA sequence: TGTGCCAGCAGTCAGCGGAGGGACTCCTACGAGCAGTACTTC. It translates to CASSQRRDSYEQYF. The whole variable domain, remainder taken from reference TRBV7-8 and TRBJ2-7, is GAGVSQSPRYKVAKRGQDVALRCDPISGHVSLFWYQQALGQGPEFLTYFQNEAQLDKSGLPSDRFFAERPEGSVSTLKIQRTQQEDSAVYLCASSQRRDSYEQYFGPGTRLTVT.

The rearrangement links TRBV19 to TRBJ2-5; D remains unclear. Looked up from germline, CDR1 is LNHDA and CDR2 is SQIVND (reference sequence). The CDR3 runs 11 residues. V shed 3 bases and J shed 5 bases, with 4 bases lying between them. CDR3 sequence reads: CASSMEETQYF. CDR3 in DNA: TGTGCCAGTAGTATGGAGGAGACCCAGTACTTC.

The V call is TRBV19, the J call TRBJ2-2; tentatively, D is TRBD2 (5 bases). Germline V CDR1 and CDR2: LNHDA, SQIVND (reference sequence). The CDR3 runs to 14 residues. With 4 bases removed from V and 6 bases from J, the gap between germline ends came to 12 bases. In DNA, the CDR3 is TGTGCCAGTAGTAGAGATCCTAGCCCCGGGGAGCTGTTTTTT. The encoded protein is CASSRDPSPGELFF. The variable domain in full, completed from reference TRBV19 and TRBJ2-2, reads DGGITQSPKYLFRKEGQNVTLSCEQNLNHDAMYWYRQDPGQGLRLIYYSQIVNDFQKGDIAEGYSVSREKKESFPLTVTSAQKNPTAFYLCASSRDPSPGELFFGEGSRLTVL.

V is TRBV4-1 and J is TRBJ2-1; no clear D. The germline V gene has CDR1 MGHRA and CDR2 YSYEKL. V was clipped by 1 base and J by 3 bases, with 10 bases between them. The CDR3 spans 15 residues. The CDR3 protein is CASSQGFASYNEQFF. CDR3 DNA sequence: TGCGCCAGCAGCCAAGGCTTTGCTAGCTACAATGAGCAGTTCTTC.

This sequence joins TRBV3-1 (or the pseudogene TRBV3-2) and TRBJ2-7, with 8 positions matching TRBD1. Germline CDR1 LGHDT, CDR2 YNNKEL (reference sequence). The CDR3 has 13 residues. The V gene end was trimmed by 4 bases and the J gene end by 6 bases; junction bases not matched to a gene: 5. As DNA, the CDR3 is TGTGCCAGCAGCCTCGACAGGGGAATCGAGCAGTACGTC. Its protein product is CASSLDRGIEQYV.

The chain combines TRBV19 with TRBJ1-2; maybe TRBD1 (5 bases). The CDR3 extends over 13 amino acids. CDR1 is LNHDA, CDR2 SQIVND, per germline (reference sequence). Trimming cost V 5 bases and J 4 bases, with 11 bases left between them. CDR3 coding DNA: TGTGCCAGTAGTCCCGGACAATTCTATGGCTACACCTTC. Residues: CASSPGQFYGYTF.

The chain combines TRBV19 with TRBJ1-1; D gene ambiguous. The CDR3 spans 14 residues. V was cut by 3 bases and J by 1 base, with 9 bases left in between. CDR1 and CDR2 (germline): LNHDA, SQIVND (reference sequence). CDR3 in DNA: TGTGCCAGTAGTATGAGCATCTCGAACACTGAAGCTTTCTTT. Translation gives CASSMSISNTEAFF. Complete variable domain (other parts from reference TRBV19 and TRBJ1-1): DGGITQSPKYLFRKEGQNVTLSCEQNLNHDAMYWYRQDPGQGLRLIYYSQIVNDFQKGDIAEGYSVSREKKESFPLTVTSAQKNPTAFYLCASSMSISNTEAFFGQGTRLTVV.

V and J are TRBV25-1 and TRBJ2-2; TRBD2 matches at 14 bases. The germline gives CDR1 MGHDK, CDR2 SYGVNS. J lost 3 bases, V lost 6 bases, and 6 bases had no gene match. This CDR3 has 17 residues. Written as DNA, the CDR3 is TGTGCCAGCAGCGGGACTAGCGGGAGTAGATACACCGGGGAGCTGTTTTTT. Translating gives CASSGTSGSRYTGELFF.

CDR3 in DNA: TGTGCCAGTAGTATCGCAGAAGAGACCCAGTACTTC. Protein sequence: CASSIAEETQYF. This chain connects TRBV19 to TRBJ2-5, with D unclear. Between the trimmed V and J ends, which lost 3 bases and 3 bases, there was a span of 5 bases. CDR1 is LNHDA, CDR2 SQIVND, per germline (reference sequence). CDR3 length: 12 amino acids.

Regarding this clone: The identical CDR3 is also encoded by other nucleotide sequences in the sample. The chain combines TRBV9 with TRBJ2-5; D perhaps matches TRBD2 (6 bases). Germline V CDR1 and CDR2: SGDLS, YYNGEE. V shed 0 bases and J shed 1 base, with 7 bases lying between them. CDR3 length equals 14 residues. The CDR3: CASSVGGAQETQYF. The CDR3 coding sequence is TGTGCCAGCAGCGTAGGCGGGGCCCAAGAGACCCAGTACTTC.

The V and J genes are TRBV27 and TRBJ2-1; the D gene is possibly TRBD2 (6 bases). The V gene's germline CDR1 is MNHEY and CDR2 SMNVEV (reference sequence). The V and J ends lost 3 bases and 6 bases respectively, with 15 bases between them. The CDR3 sequence is 15 residues long. The CDR3 spells CASSLYGRLGNEQFF. The CDR3 DNA follows: TGTGCCAGCAGTTTGTATGGGAGGCTCGGCAATGAGCAGTTCTTC.

This clone was counted between two and nine times. The rearrangement uses TRBV3-1 (or the pseudogene TRBV3-2) and TRBJ1-5; possible D gene TRBD1, 5 bases. CDR3 length equals 14 residues. Trimming took 1 base from V and 3 from J, leaving 7 bases between them. Germline-derived CDR1 and CDR2 are LGHDT and YNNKEL (reference sequence). CDR3 DNA: TGTGCCAGCAGCCAAGGACAGAACAATCAGCCCCAGCATTTT. This translates into CASSQGQNNQPQHF.

This clone has only a few counts. J is TRBJ2-5 and V is TRBV7-9; no firm D call. The CDR3 is 14 residues long. V was cut by 0 bases and J by 1 base, with 6 bases left in between. CDR1 SEHNR and CDR2 FQNEAQ come from the germline V gene (reference sequence). This CDR3 reads CASSLAQAQETQYF. The DNA of the CDR3 is TGTGCCAGCAGCTTAGCGCAGGCCCAAGAGACCCAGTACTTC.

V is TRBV28 and J is TRBJ2-3; D unresolved. CDR1 and CDR2 (germline): MDHEN, SYDVKM. V was shortened by 5 bases and J by 4 bases, with 13 bases between the two germline ends. The CDR3 runs to 14 residues. As DNA, the CDR3 is TGTGCCAGCAGTCCTATTAGTTTGGCAGATACGCAGTATTTT. Protein: CASSPISLADTQYF.